The T cell receptor beta chain described here comes from a study of a mutant IDH1 vaccine in newly diagnosed glioma. Study at large: The study started vaccination 4-6 weeks after radiotherapy alone, or with temozolomide cycles.

V lost 3 bases to trimming and J lost 4 bases, with 18 bases between them. This CDR3 region has 16 residues. Germline CDR1 is KGHSH and CDR2 is LQKENI. Comments on this clone: Antigen unknown.

Documented time point: week 35, safety follow-up. The content of each vaccine dose was 300 ug of mutant IDH1 20-mer peptide, and topical imiquimod accompanied it. Clones were sequenced by immunoSEQ multiplex PCR, and TCRdb holds only the in-frame ones, with some missing. The sample has about 46,000 clones; around 94% are singletons. The rearrangement joins TRBV18 to TRBJ1-2, with D hard to call. The receptor was derived from a man aged 50 to 60 with glioma. The material was PBMCs, obtained from a glioma patient whose treatment included an IDH1 peptide vaccine. DNA for the CDR3: TGTGCCAGCTCACCCGCGTCGCAGGTCCAGGTCTATGGCTACACCTTC. Protein sequence: CASSPASQVQVYGYTF.